This T cell receptor beta chain derives from a study of blood T cell repertoires in COVID-19. Study information: Sample material is recorded as cDNA or gDNA derived from T cells, B-cell-depleted T cells, or PBMCs.

CDR3 length equals 15 residues. Germline CDR1 GTSNPN, CDR2 SVGIG (reference sequence). The V gene end was trimmed by 2 bases and the J gene end by 7 bases; junction bases not matched to a gene: 7. The protocol was immunoSEQ multiplex PCR, while the TCRdb copy is restricted to in-frame clones and leaves out a portion. This table holds tens of thousands of clones, 86% found once. The rearrangement uses TRBV30 and TRBJ2-1; 11 bases match TRBD2. The sequenced material came from peripheral blood. The source is a woman of 80 years or more in a cohort sampled during active or convalescent COVID-19. The CDR3 DNA is TGTGCCTGGAGTCAACTAGCGGGAGCTAGGAATGAGCAGTTCTTC. Its translation is CAWSQLAGARNEQFF.